The 26 T cell receptor beta chains presented below share a single source sample, sequenced in a study of cytomegalovirus exposure and HLA in healthy donors. The primer mix had 60 Vbeta and 13 Jbeta primers. Produced via immunoSEQ multiplex PCR; TCRdb's table is partial and in-frame only. The table records approximately 150,000 clones, approximately 79% of them present only once. Sequenced material: PBMCs. All receptors come from a male donor in good health and CMV-seronegative.

CDR3 DNA sequence: TGTGCCAGCAGCTTAAGCGGTAGCGCGCTCTCCTACAATGAGCAGTTCTTC. Amino acid sequence: CASSLSGSALSYNEQFF. The gene calls are TRBV7-3 and TRBJ2-1; TRBD2 is a possible D gene (5 bases). V lost 1 base, J lost 0 bases, and 13 bases lay in between. The germline gives CDR1 SGHTA, CDR2 FQGTGA. The CDR3 extends over 17 amino acids.

The chain carries TRBV5-1 and TRBJ2-1; 9 bases map to TRBD2. The CDR3 runs 15 residues. The junction had 5 bases not matched to a gene; V was cut back by 0 bases and J by 7 bases. Germline values: CDR1 SGHRS, CDR2 YFSETQ. The CDR3 region is CASSLGAGGLNEQFF. CDR3 coding DNA: TGCGCCAGCAGCTTGGGAGCGGGAGGCCTGAATGAGCAGTTCTTC.

The V and J genes are TRBV15 and TRBJ1-1; no clear D gene. This CDR3 has 12 residues. Germline V gene lookup returns CDR1 LNHNV and CDR2 YYDKDF (reference sequence). With 0 bases removed from V and 6 bases from J, the gap between germline ends came to 5 bases. CDR3 DNA: TGTGCCACCAGCAGAGATGCGGCTGAAGCTTTCTTT. This gives the protein CATSRDAAEAFF. Together with reference TRBV15 and TRBJ1-1, the CDR3 gives the full variable domain: DAMVIQNPRYQVTQFGKPVTLSCSQTLNHNVMYWYQQKSSQAPKLLFHYYDKDFNNEADTPDNFQSRRPNTSFCFLDIRSPGLGDTAMYLCATSRDAAEAFFGQGTRLTVV.

This rearrangement joins TRBV2 to TRBJ2-5; D might be TRBD2 (7 bases). Germline V lookup: CDR1 SNHLY, CDR2 FYNNEI. The CDR3 covers 14 residues. V lost 4 bases, J lost 5 bases, and 14 bases lay in between. In DNA, the CDR3 is TGTGCCAGCAGTGTAGGGGGGGGGACGGAGACCCAGTACTTC. This gives the protein CASSVGGGTETQYF.

The gene calls are TRBV5-1 and TRBJ1-4; tentatively, D is TRBD1 (5 bases). The CDR3 sequence is 14 residues long. The V gene's germline CDR1 is SGHRS and CDR2 YFSETQ. Between the trimmed V and J ends, which lost 1 base and 8 bases, there was a span of 12 bases. CDR3 coding DNA: TGCGCCAGCAGCTTGTATCAGGGTGGGGAAAAACTGTTTTTT. This gives the protein CASSLYQGGEKLFF.

This chain links TRBV4-3 with TRBJ2-2; the match to TRBD2 covers 14 bases. The CDR3 is 17 amino acids. Trimming took 3 bases from V and 4 from J; bases not matched to a gene: 4. The germline V gene encodes CDR1 LGHNA and CDR2 YSLEER. The CDR3 nucleotides read TGCGCCAGCAGCCACGGACTAGCGGGGGGCGGCACCGGGGAGCTGTTTTTT. Translation gives CASSHGLAGGGTGELFF.

The chain joins TRBV25-1 to TRBJ2-7; tentatively, D is TRBD2 (5 bases). CDR1 and CDR2 (germline): MGHDK, SYGVNS. Trimming removed 5 bases from V and 4 bases from J, with 15 bases in between. The CDR3 has 14 amino acids. DNA of the CDR3: TGTGCCAGCAGTCCAGGAGGCAGACCTTACGAGCAGTACTTC. Amino acids: CASSPGGRPYEQYF.

This clone was picked up one time. CDR3 nucleotide sequence: TGTGCCAGCAGTCAGATTGGACAGCGGAACACTGAAGCTTTCTTT. Translation gives CASSQIGQRNTEAFF. The chain has TRBV28 and TRBJ1-1; D is perhaps TRBD1 (6 bases). The V and J ends lost 5 bases and 1 base respectively, with 14 bases between them. From germline, CDR1 is MDHEN and CDR2 SYDVKM. CDR3 length: 15 residues.

The sample holds a few counts of this clone. The V call is TRBV9, the J call TRBJ1-2, with 8 bases matching TRBD1. Germline CDR1 is SGDLS and CDR2 is YYNGEE. CDR3 length: 15 residues. V shed 3 bases and J 4 bases; nucleotides not matched to a gene: 8. This chain's CDR3 is CASSEGAGGFYGYTF. DNA of the CDR3: TGTGCCAGCAGCGAGGGGGCAGGGGGCTTCTATGGCTACACCTTC.

The genes are TRBV13 and TRBJ2-7; TRBD1 is a possible D gene (5 bases). Trimming took 3 bases from V and 0 from J, leaving 18 bases between them. CDR1 and CDR2 (germline): PRHDT, FYEKMQ (reference sequence). The CDR3 extends over 17 amino acids. CDR3 coding DNA: TGTGCCAGCAGCTTTAGCAAGCTAGGGGATAGCTCCTACGAGCAGTACTTC. Its translation: CASSFSKLGDSSYEQYF.

The chain is built from TRBV5-6 and TRBJ1-5; 8 bases agree with TRBD1. CDR1 SGHDT and CDR2 YYEEEE come from the germline V gene. This CDR3 has 15 residues. Trimming at V came to 1 base and at J to 6 bases, leaving 6 bases not matched to a gene. CDR3 bases: TGTGCCAGCAGCTTGTACACAGGGGGAAGTCAGCCCCAGCATTTT. This codes for CASSLYTGGSQPQHF.

This chain uses TRBV20-1 with TRBJ2-3, with unresolved D. Trimming stripped 8 bases from V and 2 bases from J, with 8 bases between. The CDR3 contains 11 residues. Germline CDR1 and CDR2: DFQATT and SNEGSKA (reference sequence). The CDR3 is CSSYSTDTQYF. The CDR3 DNA follows: TGCAGTTCGTATTCCACAGATACGCAGTATTTT.

The chain combines TRBV5-6 with TRBJ2-3; a possible D gene is TRBD2 (6 bases). With 4 bases removed from V and 0 bases from J, the gap between germline ends came to 9 bases. Germline CDR1 SGHDT, CDR2 YYEEEE. This CDR3 comprises 14 residues. DNA for the CDR3: TGTGCCAGCAGCCGACGGGGGAGCACAGATACGCAGTATTTT. Translating it yields CASSRRGSTDTQYF. Full variable domain (outside the CDR3, taken from reference TRBV5-6 and TRBJ2-3): DAGVTQSPTHLIKTRGQQVTLRCSPKSGHDTVSWYQQALGQGPQFIFQYYEEEERQRGNFPDRFSGHQFPNYSSELNVNALLLGDSALYLCASSRRGSTDTQYFGPGTRLTVL.

The rearrangement links TRBV18 to TRBJ2-1; 11 bases line up with TRBD2. The CDR3 has 17 residues. In germline, CDR1 is KGHSH, CDR2 LQKENI. After removal of 2 bases from V and 5 bases from J, the junction contained 8 bases not matched to a gene. The CDR3 nucleotides are TGTGCCAGCTCACCAAAAACACTAGCGGGAGCCGACAATGAGCAGTTCTTC. Amino acid sequence: CASSPKTLAGADNEQFF. Variable domain in full (rest from reference TRBV18 and TRBJ2-1): NAGVMQNPRHLVRRRGQEARLRCSPMKGHSHVYWYRQLPEEGLKFMVYLQKENIIDESGMPKERFSAEFPKEGPSILRIQQVVRGDSAAYFCASSPKTLAGADNEQFFGPGTRLTVL.

The V call is TRBV5-6, the J call TRBJ1-3; 8 bases match TRBD1. There are 15 residues in the CDR3. V was clipped by 0 bases and J by 6 bases; unmatched bases: 5. Germline lookup yields CDR1 SGHDT and CDR2 YYEEEE. The CDR3 reads CASSLVGQGANTIYF. The CDR3 DNA reads as TGTGCCAGCAGCTTGGTTGGACAGGGTGCAAACACCATATATTTT. Combining the CDR3 with reference TRBV5-6 and TRBJ1-3 gives the whole variable domain DAGVTQSPTHLIKTRGQQVTLRCSPKSGHDTVSWYQQALGQGPQFIFQYYEEEERQRGNFPDRFSGHQFPNYSSELNVNALLLGDSALYLCASSLVGQGANTIYFGEGSWLTVV.

Comment on this clone: Additional DNA sequences in this sample encode the identical CDR3. The chain employs TRBV5-1 and TRBJ1-4, with 8 positions matching TRBD1. CDR1 and CDR2 (germline): SGHRS, YFSETQ. The CDR3 runs to 15 residues. Germline trimming cut 4 bases from V and 3 bases from J; bases unmatched to any gene: 5. The CDR3 here is CASSGGQGSNEKLFF. CDR3 bases: TGCGCCAGCAGCGGCGGACAGGGCTCTAATGAAAAACTGTTTTTT.

The rearrangement links TRBV5-1 to TRBJ2-7; a possible D gene is TRBD1 (6 bases). Germline loops: CDR1 SGHRS, CDR2 YFSETQ. The CDR3 is 13 amino acids. Trimming pared 3 bases from V and 2 bases from J, leaving 9 bases between. In nucleotides, the CDR3 is TGCGCCAGCAGCTATGGACAGACCTACGAGCAGTACTTC. This codes for CASSYGQTYEQYF.

The chain carries TRBV27 and TRBJ2-7; TRBD1 matches 10 bases. The germline V gene encodes CDR1 MNHEY and CDR2 SMNVEV (reference sequence). This CDR3 comprises 17 residues. Trimming cost V 8 bases and J 4 bases; bases outside gene matches: 17. The CDR3 region is CASGTTQGQGRGYEQYF. CDR3 DNA: TGTGCCAGCGGCACAACTCAGGGACAGGGGAGGGGTTACGAGCAGTACTTC.

This sequence joins TRBV5-1 and TRBJ2-3; D possibly corresponds to TRBD1 (5 bases). CDR3 size: 14 residues. Looked up from germline, CDR1 is SGHRS and CDR2 is YFSETQ. Trimming stripped 3 bases from V and 1 base from J, with 9 bases between. The CDR3 DNA is TGCGCCAGCAGCTCACAGGCGGGCACAGATACGCAGTATTTT. It specifies CASSSQAGTDTQYF.

The V call is TRBV19, the J call TRBJ2-7, with D possibly matching TRBD2 (5 bases). CDR1 LNHDA and CDR2 SQIVND come from the germline V gene (reference sequence). Trimming took 3 bases from V and 5 from J, leaving 11 bases between them. This CDR3 spans 13 amino acids. The CDR3 region is CASSISGYHEQYF. CDR3 DNA: TGTGCCAGTAGTATTTCGGGGTACCACGAGCAGTACTTC.

V and J are TRBV6-6 and TRBJ1-5; possibly TRBD1 for D (5 bases). V was clipped by 10 bases and J by 7 bases, with 20 bases between them. CDR1 MNHNY and CDR2 SVGAGI come from the germline V gene (reference sequence). The CDR3 totals 14 residues. The CDR3 bases are TGTGCCACCAACAGTGAGGGGAGGGGACAGCCCCAGCATTTT. It codes for CATNSEGRGQPQHF.

J is TRBJ2-3 and V is TRBV11-1, with TRBD1 matching over 9 bases. V gave up 5 bases and J gave up 2 bases; unmatched junction bases: 5. CDR1 and CDR2 (germline): SGHAT, FQDESV (reference sequence). The CDR3 is 15 amino acids. The CDR3 sequence is CASSPRDRVTDTQYF. The CDR3 bases are TGTGCCAGCAGCCCCCGGGACAGGGTCACAGATACGCAGTATTTT.

CDR3 region: CASSQSGTGSHEQYF. The DNA for the CDR3 is TGTGCCAGCAGCCAATCCGGGACAGGGTCACACGAGCAGTACTTC. The chain carries TRBV4-2 and TRBJ2-7; 9 bases are a match to TRBD1. Germline trimming cut 2 bases from V and 5 bases from J; bases unmatched to any gene: 7. Germline V lookup: CDR1 LGHNA, CDR2 YNFKEQ. The CDR3 is 15 amino acids.

V usage is TRBV6-5 and J usage is TRBJ2-3; D perhaps matches TRBD2 (6 bases). V was cut by 9 bases and J by 0 bases, with 13 bases left in between. Germline CDR1 MNHEY, CDR2 SVGAGI. The CDR3 spans 14 residues. CDR3 sequence reads: CASTRGKSTDTQYF. The CDR3 DNA is TGTGCCAGTACACGGGGGAAAAGCACAGATACGCAGTATTTT.

This clone was counted between two and nine times. V is TRBV2 and J is TRBJ1-6, with 8 bases aligning to TRBD1. Per germline, CDR1 SNHLY and CDR2 FYNNEI. There are 17 residues in the CDR3. V lost 4 bases, J lost 6 bases, and 11 bases stayed unmatched. For the CDR3, the DNA is TGTGCCAGCAGTGTCGCCAGGGGGCCTCAATCTAATTCACCCCTCCACTTT. It translates to CASSVARGPQSNSPLHF.

The V and J genes are TRBV11-2 and TRBJ1-6, with TRBD1 as a possible D gene (5 bases). The CDR3 consists of 15 residues. Trimming removed 5 bases from V and 5 bases from J, with 13 bases in between. Germline V CDR1 and CDR2: SGHAT, FQNNGV. CDR3 in DNA: TGTGCCAGCAGCCTCCAGGGATGGGATAATTCACCCCTCCACTTT. It encodes CASSLQGWDNSPLHF.